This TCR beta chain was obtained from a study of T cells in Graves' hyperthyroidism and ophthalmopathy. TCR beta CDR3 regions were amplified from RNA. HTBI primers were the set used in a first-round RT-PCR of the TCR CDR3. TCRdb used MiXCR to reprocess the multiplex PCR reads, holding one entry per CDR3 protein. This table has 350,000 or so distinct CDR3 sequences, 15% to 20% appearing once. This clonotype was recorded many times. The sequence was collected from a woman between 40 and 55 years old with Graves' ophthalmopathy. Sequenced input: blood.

Written as DNA, the CDR3 is TGCGCCAGCAGCCAAGTGGGACCTCAGCCCCAGCATTTT. This encodes CASSQVGPQPQHF. The chain uses TRBV4-1 and TRBJ1-5; perhaps TRBD1 as D (5 bases). Germline CDR1 and CDR2: MGHRA and YSYEKL. V was shortened by 1 base and J by 6 bases, with 7 bases between the two germline ends. The CDR3 is 13 amino acids.